This TCR beta chain was sequenced in a study of molecular identifiers for immune sequencing clone quantification. On the study more broadly: Replicate RNA from about 20,000 or 100,000 naive CD8 T cells formed five aliquots; four were sequenced.

General study points: The share of molecules held by clones above 20 RNA copies was over 99% in effector cells and under 1% in naive cells.

TCRdb analysed the PCR reads with MiXCR anew, one entry per CDR3 protein. The sample has about 510,000 distinct CDR3 sequences; over 20% are singletons. Naive CD8 libraries came from approximately 20,000 to 980,000 sorted cells with 10%, 30% or 50% RNA. Sorting selected naive CD8 T cells with a CD8+CD4-CCR7+CD45RA+ phenotype. The CDR3 spans 15 residues. The ends were cut back, 8 bases at V and 4 bases at J, with 20 bases in the middle. The germline gives CDR1 SEHNR, CDR2 FQNEAQ (reference sequence). With respect to this clonotype: Its antigen is undetermined.

The clonotype was recovered from a human donor in good health. Some libraries in this study had Jurkat cell RNA spiked in. The sequenced material came from naive CD8+ T cells from blood, with Jurkat cell RNA spiked in. Subset in this sample: FACS-sorted CD8+CD4-CCR7+CD45RA+ naive T cells. The V call is TRBV7-9, the J call TRBJ2-5; the D gene is possibly TRBD1 (6 bases). The CDR3 spells CASALGTTHSETQYF. DNA of the CDR3: TGTGCCAGCGCCCTCGGGACAACTCATTCAGAGACCCAGTACTTC.